Below are 28 T cell receptor beta chains sequenced from a single sample in a study of CD4 and CD8 cells across lung adenocarcinoma regions. TCRdb re-analysed the PCR reads in MiXCR, keeping a single row per CDR3 protein. The table shows 7,500 to 8,000 distinct CDR3 sequences, with 55% to 60% occurring only once. The sequenced sample consisted of CD4+ T cells from the center of a lung tumor. The origin of the receptors is a female donor with lung adenocarcinoma. The CD4 and CD8 labels of this study may be unreliable.

This clonotype appeared a few times. The chain joins TRBV10-1 to TRBJ2-1; a weak D match, TRBD2 (5 bases). Germline CDR1 and CDR2: WNHNN and SYGVQD (reference sequence). V dropped 0 bases and J dropped 13 bases, with 16 bases sitting between them. The CDR3 contains 14 residues. The DNA for the CDR3 is TGCGCCAGCAGTGAGTCCGGGGATACCGAGACCCAGTTCTTC. Residues: CASSESGDTETQFF.

This chain links TRBV27 with TRBJ2-3; 9 nucleotides agree with TRBD2. Germline loops: CDR1 MNHEY, CDR2 SMNVEV (reference sequence). CDR3 length: 16 residues. The V gene end was trimmed by 6 bases and the J gene end by 1 base; junction bases not matched to a gene: 8. CDR3 sequence: CASRSRGGGGTDTQYF. DNA of the CDR3: TGTGCCAGCAGGAGTCGCGGGGGGGGTGGCACAGATACGCAGTATTTT.

This chain joins TRBV6-1 and TRBJ2-6; the D is unclear. The CDR3 covers 15 residues. The V end was cut by 0 bases, the J end by 0 bases, with 3 bases between. Germline CDR1 and CDR2: MNHNS and SASEGT. The CDR3 region has the DNA TGTGCCAGCAGTGAAGCAAACTCTGGGGCCAACGTCCTGACTTTC. Translation: CASSEANSGANVLTF.

This clonotype ranks as medium-sized. J is TRBJ2-1 and V is TRBV6-1; 13 nucleotides agree with TRBD2. The CDR3 totals 17 residues. CDR1 is MNHNS, CDR2 SASEGT, per germline. The trim removed 2 bases at V and 7 bases at J, leaving 8 bases unmatched. The CDR3 loop is CASSEFPLAGGINEQFF. The CDR3 region has the DNA TGTGCCAGCAGTGAATTCCCACTAGCGGGAGGGATAAATGAGCAGTTCTTC.

This sequence joins TRBV6-1 and TRBJ1-2; TRBD1 matches at 7 bases. This CDR3 spans 16 amino acids. Germline CDR1 MNHNS, CDR2 SASEGT. V lost 7 bases to trimming and J lost 5 bases; unmatched junction nucleotides: 16. CDR3 amino acids: CASTVSLGQARYGYTF. The CDR3 DNA reads TGTGCCAGCACCGTCTCGCTAGGACAGGCCAGGTATGGCTACACCTTC.

The gene calls are TRBV4-1 and TRBJ2-7, with D perhaps TRBD1 (6 bases). Per the germline V gene, CDR1 is MGHRA and CDR2 is YSYEKL. V lost 1 base and J 1 base, leaving 14 bases between the germline ends. The CDR3 totals 16 residues. The CDR3 loop reads CASSQGRGGPSYEQYF. CDR3 nucleotide sequence: TGCGCCAGCAGCCAAGGGCGTGGGGGCCCATCCTACGAGCAGTACTTC.

The CDR3 spells CASSLSFWGAEQAYNSPLHF. The CDR3 coding sequence is TGTGCCAGCAGTCTCTCATTTTGGGGCGCGGAACAAGCCTATAATTCACCCCTCCACTTT. The chain uses TRBV6-1 and TRBJ1-6; tentative D call: TRBD1 (5 bases). Germline lookup yields CDR1 MNHNS and CDR2 SASEGT. The V end was cut by 5 bases, the J end by 2 bases, with 25 bases between. The CDR3 totals 20 residues.

This clonotype has a handful of counts. The J gene is TRBJ2-6, the V gene TRBV6-1; no firm D call. The CDR3 is 14 amino acids. The germline V gene encodes CDR1 MNHNS and CDR2 SASEGT. Trimming pared 7 bases from V and 0 bases from J, leaving 7 bases between. The CDR3 DNA reads TGTGCCAGCAAGCAGACCTCTGGGGCCAACGTCCTGACTTTC. This codes for CASKQTSGANVLTF.

The chain uses TRBV6-1 and TRBJ2-6, with D tentatively TRBD1 (5 bases). From germline, CDR1 is MNHNS and CDR2 SASEGT. CDR3 length: 17 amino acids. The V and J ends lost 6 bases and 0 bases respectively, with 15 bases between them. The CDR3 DNA is TGTGCCAGCAGCAGTCCCTCACAGGACTCTGGGGCCAACGTCCTGACTTTC. Translation gives CASSSPSQDSGANVLTF.

This clonotype turned up a few times. The gene calls are TRBV6-5 and TRBJ2-3; D is perhaps TRBD1 (5 bases). Germline loops: CDR1 MNHEY, CDR2 SVGAGI. V shed 4 bases and J shed 2 bases, with 10 bases lying between them. CDR3 size: 14 residues. The CDR3 sequence is CASSSVGHTDTQYF. CDR3 nucleotides: TGTGCCAGCAGTTCCGTGGGGCACACAGATACGCAGTATTTT.

The gene calls are TRBV10-1 and TRBJ2-3; 7 nucleotides agree with TRBD2. The V gene end was trimmed by 0 bases and the J gene end by 11 bases; junction bases not matched to a gene: 8. Germline loops: CDR1 WNHNN, CDR2 SYGVQD (reference sequence). The CDR3 extends over 14 amino acids. For the CDR3, the DNA is TGCGCCAGCAGTGAGTCGCGGACTAGGGATGAGCAGTATTTT. This gives the protein CASSESRTRDEQYF.

The chain uses TRBV27 and TRBJ2-5, with TRBD2 as a possible D gene (6 bases). The V gene lost 9 bases and the J gene lost 3 bases, with 20 bases spanning the gap. This CDR3 has 15 amino acids. Germline-derived CDR1 and CDR2 are MNHEY and SMNVEV (reference sequence). CDR3 sequence reads: CARGHRGGDEETQYF. Written as DNA, the CDR3 is TGTGCCAGGGGGCACCGGGGCGGGGACGAAGAGACCCAGTACTTC.

This clonotype was seen a few times. J is TRBJ2-7 and V is TRBV10-1; possibly TRBD2 for D (6 bases). The CDR3 has 15 amino acids. V was trimmed by 10 bases and J by 0 bases, leaving 19 bases between them. The germline CDR1 and CDR2 sequences are WNHNN and SYGVQD (reference sequence). CDR3 sequence (DNA): TGCGCCATTAGCTCATGGGGGAGGAGCTCCTACGAGCAGTACTTC. As protein: CAISSWGRSSYEQYF.

The chain is built from TRBV9 and TRBJ1-1; unclear D gene. Trimming took off 4 bases at V and 1 base at J, with 8 bases between the two ends. This CDR3 contains 13 residues. The germline gives CDR1 SGDLS, CDR2 YYNGEE. The CDR3 nucleotides are TGTGCCAGCAGCAAATCAGAGAACACTGAAGCTTTCTTT. This sequence encodes CASSKSENTEAFF.

This clonotype has a count of ten or more. The rearrangement joins TRBV6-5 to TRBJ2-1; 11 bases fit TRBD1. The CDR3 covers 16 residues. Germline CDR1 MNHEY, CDR2 SVGAGI. After removal of 0 bases from V and 6 bases from J, the junction contained 4 bases not matched to a gene. The CDR3: CASSYSSGTGGNEQFF. Here the CDR3 DNA reads TGTGCCAGCAGTTACTCGTCCGGGACAGGGGGCAATGAGCAGTTCTTC.

This clonotype was detected only a few times. The chain employs TRBV6-1 and TRBJ2-1, with D hard to call. There are 14 residues in the CDR3. Deletions cut 0 bases from V and 9 bases from J, with 12 bases between. Per the germline V gene, CDR1 is MNHNS and CDR2 is SASEGT. The CDR3 DNA reads as TGTGCCAGCAGTGAAGCTACCTTCTGGAGTGAGCAGTTCTTC. The encoded protein is CASSEATFWSEQFF.

The table lists this clonotype with a few counts. The V and J genes are TRBV9 and TRBJ2-1; D gene uncertain. The V end lost 0 bases, the J end lost 9 bases, and 4 bases lay between the germline ends. The CDR3 extends over 11 amino acids. CDR1 and CDR2 from the germline V gene are SGDLS and YYNGEE. The CDR3 loop is CASSVDSEQFF. In nucleotides, the CDR3 is TGTGCCAGCAGCGTAGATAGTGAGCAGTTCTTC.

By share, this clonotype counts as large. The junction and the germline gene differ at one end; a read error may be behind it. This chain connects TRBV7-7 to TRBJ2-5; TRBD2 is a possible D gene (7 bases). The CDR3 sequence is 14 residues long. CDR1 and CDR2 from the germline V gene are SSHAT and FNYEAQ (reference sequence). The CDR3, as DNA: TGTGCTAGCAGCTTAGGGGGGGGCTCAGAGACCCAGTACTTC. Protein: CASSLGGGSETQYF.

This clonotype came up many times. A much larger clone differs by one base, so this may be a read error. This chain joins TRBV6-1 and TRBJ2-5; maybe TRBD1 (6 bases). This CDR3 contains 13 residues. In germline, CDR1 is MNHNS, CDR2 SASEGT. V was cut by 6 bases and J by 2 bases, with 10 bases left in between. Here the CDR3 reads CASSPTGQETQYF. In DNA form, the CDR3 reads TGTGCCAGCAGCCCGACAGGACAAGAGACCCAGTACTTC.

The chain has TRBV6-1 and TRBJ2-1; 11 bases align to TRBD2. The germline V gene has CDR1 MNHNS and CDR2 SASEGT. The V and J ends lost 4 bases and 7 bases, in that order; junction bases with no gene match: 9. The length of the CDR3 is 16 residues. In nucleotides, the CDR3 is TGTGCCAGCAGTGTCTCTCTAGCGGGAGGTGGGAATGAGCAGTTCTTC. Protein: CASSVSLAGGGNEQFF.

This clonotype was seen only a few times. At one of its ends the junction is not consistent with the germline gene, which may arise from a read error. The CDR3 coding sequence is TGTGCCAGCAGTTCACCTCTGGACAGGGGGCTTGTGACCCAGTCTTTC. Amino acid sequence: CASSSPLDRGLVTQSF. This chain links TRBV28 with TRBJ2-5; the match to TRBD1 covers 11 bases. This CDR3 is 16 amino acids long. Germline CDR1 is MDHEN and CDR2 is SYDVKM.

To note about this clonotype: The junction departs from germline at one end; a sequencing error may be responsible. The chain uses TRBV27 and TRBJ2-4; perhaps D is TRBD1 or TRBD2 (6 bases each). CDR3 size: 15 residues. Germline V gene lookup returns CDR1 MNHEY and CDR2 SMNVEV (reference sequence). In DNA, the CDR3 is TGTGCCAGGGGCAACGGGGGCGGGGACGAAAAGATTCAGTACTTC. It specifies CARGNGGGDEKIQYF.

This chain uses TRBV11-2 with TRBJ1-3, with D uncertain. Germline CDR1 SGHAT, CDR2 FQNNGV. The CDR3 sequence is 15 residues long. The V and J ends lost 7 bases and 0 bases respectively, with 13 bases between them. Here the CDR3 reads CASNLDRSSGNTIYF. CDR3 bases: TGTGCCAGCAACCTGGACCGAAGCTCTGGAAACACCATATATTTT.

This clonotype was counted at least ten times. V is TRBV14 and J is TRBJ2-1; tentatively, D is TRBD1 (6 bases). This CDR3 has 17 residues. Germline V gene sequence: CDR1 SGHDN, CDR2 FVKESK. The V end was cut by 0 bases, the J end by 2 bases, with 14 bases between. The CDR3 here is CASSQDWEGGTYNEQFF. DNA for the CDR3: TGTGCCAGCAGCCAAGATTGGGAAGGGGGAACCTACAATGAGCAGTTCTTC.

This clonotype is large by share. The chain links TRBV27 to TRBJ2-1, with TRBD2 matching 12 bases. The J call is doubtful: the DNA matches TRBJ2-5 better. The CDR3 spans 17 residues. Germline V gene data show CDR1 as MNHEY and CDR2 as SMNVEV (reference sequence). Here the CDR3 DNA reads TGTGCCAGCAGAAGACTAGCGGGAGATCCCATACAAGAGACCCAGTACTTC. Its protein is CASRRLAGDPIQETQYF.

The chain joins TRBV6-5 to TRBJ2-3; the D call may be TRBD1 or TRBD2 (6 bases each). The CDR3 loop spans 20 amino acids. Trimming stripped 2 bases from V and 9 bases from J, with 33 bases between. Germline V gene lookup returns CDR1 MNHEY and CDR2 SVGAGI. For the CDR3, the DNA is TGTGCCAGCAGTTACGGGGGGCTGGCGGCCGGACTGTGGGGCAAAGAGACGCAGTATTTT. Encoded protein: CASSYGGLAAGLWGKETQYF.

The V gene is TRBV6-2 or TRBV6-3, the J gene TRBJ1-2; D is perhaps TRBD1 (5 bases). Looked up from germline, CDR1 is MNHEY and CDR2 is SVGEGT. The CDR3 has 13 amino acids. The V gene lost 6 bases and the J gene lost 4 bases, with 12 bases spanning the gap. In nucleotides, the CDR3 is TGTGCCAGCAGGGGGCGGACTGTCTATGGCTACACCTTC. It encodes CASRGRTVYGYTF.

V usage is TRBV7-8 and J usage is TRBJ2-1; D might be TRBD1 or TRBD2, each matching 7 bases. Trimming took off 5 bases at V and 9 bases at J, with 20 bases between the two ends. This CDR3 contains 15 residues. The germline V gene encodes CDR1 SGHVS and CDR2 FQNEAQ. This chain's CDR3 is CASSGGGTVSSEQFF. The CDR3 DNA reads TGTGCCAGCAGCGGGGGGGGGACAGTCTCCAGTGAGCAGTTCTTC.